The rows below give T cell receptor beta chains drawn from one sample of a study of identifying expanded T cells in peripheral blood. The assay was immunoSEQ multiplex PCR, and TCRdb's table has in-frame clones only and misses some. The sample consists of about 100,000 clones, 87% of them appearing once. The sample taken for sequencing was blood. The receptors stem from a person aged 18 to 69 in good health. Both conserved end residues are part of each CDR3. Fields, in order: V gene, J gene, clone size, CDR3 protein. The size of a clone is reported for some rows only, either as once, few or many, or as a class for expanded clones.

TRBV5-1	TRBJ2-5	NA	CASSIQGLGQETQYF
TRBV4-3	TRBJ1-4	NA	CASSQDLTGAAGHEKLFF
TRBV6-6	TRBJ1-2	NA	CASTRASRGYGYTF
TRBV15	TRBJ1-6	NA	CATSRKTDNNSPLHF
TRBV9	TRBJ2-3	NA	CASSVEAGGTDTQYF
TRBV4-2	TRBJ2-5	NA	CASSHSGGREETQYF
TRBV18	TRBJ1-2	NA	CASSPPGRLYGYTF
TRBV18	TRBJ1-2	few	CASSRTERNGYTF
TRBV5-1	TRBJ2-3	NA	CASSWGLASTDTQYF
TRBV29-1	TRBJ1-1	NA	CSADRRGQGTEAFF
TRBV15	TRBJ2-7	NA	CATSRVDSGGAYEQYF
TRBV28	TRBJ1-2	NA	CASSTLADRGKGIANYGYTF
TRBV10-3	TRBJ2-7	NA	CAISESDRVGEQYF
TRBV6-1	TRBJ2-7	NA	CASSAAGTPYHEQYF